This is a list of T cell receptor beta chains from one sample in a study of T-cell memory formation after mild COVID-19. TCRdb recomputed calls from the 5' RACE reads with MiXCR, one row per CDR3 protein. This sample has around 250,000 distinct CDR3 sequences, with 15% to 20% found just once. The source material was PBMCs or a T cell subset sorted from them (not recorded which). The source is a young man who had mild COVID-19 (a few samples of this study predate the infection). Cell type and time point are not known. Each CDR3 is given with its conserved first and last residue.

TRBV18	CASSQGQGDPKLFF
TRBV18	CASSPPRTDPLGYTF
TRBV7-3	CASSLSVDQPQHF
TRBV5-1	CASRKPAGAETQYF
TRBV30	CAWSDRLAKNIQYF
TRBV7-9	CASSPTSRGRRYF
TRBV4-2	CASSQAYREGANVLTF
TRBV7-7	CASSLEGTGNEQFF
TRBV7-6	CASSLSIQGTNTGELFF
TRBV20-1	CSARVGTLAKNIQYF
TRBV2	CASSFPNEQFF
TRBV30	CAWSPRETQYF
TRBV7-7	CASSLQGLDTQYF
TRBV6-2/TRBV6-3	CASSDQVIQYF
TRBV28	CASNGYTF
TRBV12-3/TRBV12-4	CASSFMATVGYNEQFF
TRBV10-3	CAIAGSDQRGNDEQFF
TRBV7-2	CASSLPLGQGQETQYF
TRBV27	CATGPGQGIPEAFF
TRBV10-3	CANREDHSVNTEAFF
TRBV2	CASSDAGYEQYF
TRBV5-1	CASSEQGYSSTDTQYF
TRBV10-3	CAISIGPGLDTQYF
TRBV2	CASSGTGRDYGYTF
TRBV5-6	CASSLRDRDFHEQYF
TRBV13	CASSLIRKGSSYTF
TRBV6-5	CASSYGGQAEAFF
TRBV6-5	CASSFRQGMNTEAFF
TRBV9	CASSVWGAGEETQYF
TRBV7-9	CASELRVGMDTQYF
TRBV5-1	CASSLTQGNYGYTF
TRBV6-5	CASSYSTYIREKLFF
TRBV5-1	CASSLQRGGANEQFF
TRBV13	CASSLPGTHKYGYTF
TRBV14	CASSQDHRRPGEAFF